Listed below are T cell receptor beta chains from one sample, sequenced in a study of CD8 T cells in ankylosing spondylitis. TCRdb redid the calling of the 5' RACE reads with MiXCR, one entry per CDR3 protein. The table lists about 440,000 distinct CDR3 sequences, approximately 17% of them singletons. The sequenced sample was blood, either unsorted or a sorted T cell fraction (not recorded which). The source of these receptors is a male donor with ankylosing spondylitis. The CDR3 runs from the conserved cysteine through the conserved F or W. A D gene is named only where the DNA matches it firmly. Size is stated for part of the rows, as once, few or many counts, or as a class when the clone is expanded.

TRBV7-2	.	TRBJ2-5	.	TGTGCCAGCAGCTTAGGCAGCGGGTCCCAAGAGACCCAGTACTTC	CASSLGSGSQETQYF
TRBV12-3/TRBV12-4	many	TRBJ2-1	.	TGTGCCAGCAGTTTTCTCCGGCCTGGGGCCAATGAGCAGTTCTTC	CASSFLRPGANEQFF
TRBV28	.	TRBJ2-7	.	TGTGCCAGCAGTTTACAGGGGCAGCGGTACTTC	CASSLQGQRYF
TRBV3-1	.	TRBJ2-7	.	TGTGCCAGCAGCCGCACGGGGCTCGAGCAGTACTTC	CASSRTGLEQYF
TRBV29-1	few	TRBJ2-3	.	TGCAGCGTTGAGGGTCTAGCCACAGATACGCAGTATTTT	CSVEGLATDTQYF
TRBV11-3	few	TRBJ1-1	.	TGTGCCAGCAGCTTGAGCGGTATGGGGAACACTGAAGCTTTCTTT	CASSLSGMGNTEAFF
TRBV6-1	.	TRBJ2-2	TRBD1	TGTGCCAGCAGGGGGACAGGGGGCCATACCGGGGAGCTGTTTTTT	CASRGTGGHTGELFF
TRBV2	.	TRBJ2-2	.	TGTGCCAGAGGACCCCCCGGGGGCGGGGAGCTGTTTTTT	CARGPPGGGELFF
TRBV7-6	.	TRBJ1-5	.	TGTGCCAGCAGCCGGGACTCCGGGGAAGGTCAGCCCCAGCATTTT	CASSRDSGEGQPQHF
TRBV5-1	few	TRBJ2-7	.	TGCGCCAGCAGCTTGGGGGTGACAGAAGTCGAGCAGTACTTC	CASSLGVTEVEQYF
TRBV20-1	few	TRBJ1-1	.	TGCAGTGCTAACCGGGACGGACGCCCGGGGACTGAAGCTTTCTTT	CSANRDGRPGTEAFF
TRBV5-1	few	TRBJ1-1	TRBD1	TGCGCCAGCAGCTTGCGGGACAGGGGGAGGAACACTGAAGCTTTCTTT	CASSLRDRGRNTEAFF
TRBV6-1	.	TRBJ1-2	.	TGTGCCAGCAGACTTGGGGCCCCCGGAAACTATGGCTACACCTTC	CASRLGAPGNYGYTF
TRBV12-3/TRBV12-4	.	TRBJ1-6	.	TGTGCCAGCAGACCTGCGGGGGGTTCACCCCTCCACTTT	CASRPAGGSPLHF
TRBV6-1	.	TRBJ2-3	.	TGTGCCAGCACGCCGGGAGTTGTCACAGATACGCAGTATTTT	CASTPGVVTDTQYF